The 2 T cell receptor beta chains below were found in one sample sequenced in a study of blood T cell repertoires in COVID-19 (TCRdb year 2020). The library was obtained by the immunoSEQ multiplex PCR assay. TCRdb obtained this table from immuneACCESS and retained in-frame rearrangements with V and J assigned. These tables miss some clones; where compared with another copy, unresolved V genes account for less than half of the shortfall, and the remainder is unexplained. This sample comprises 200,000 to 250,000 clones, more than 85% of them detected only once. Clones ranked in the top ten supply more than 8.5% of the sample. Sequencing input: peripheral blood. These receptors were collected from a woman between 50 and 59 years old with COVID-19, enrolled during active disease.

The J gene is TRBJ2-3, the V gene TRBV5-8; the D gene is possibly TRBD1 (5 bases). V was cut by 0 bases and J by 2 bases, with 7 bases left in between. The V gene's germline CDR1 is SGHTS and CDR2 YDEGEE. CDR3 length: 14 residues. For the CDR3, the DNA is TGTGCCAGCAGCTTGGGACAGTACACAGATACGCAGTATTTT. It is translated as CASSLGQYTDTQYF. The full variable domain, with the rest looked up from reference TRBV5-8 and TRBJ2-3, is EAGVTQSPTHLIKTRGQQATLRCSPISGHTSVYWYQQALGLGLQFLLWYDEGEERNRGNFPPRFSGRQFPNYSSELNVNALELEDSALYLCASSLGQYTDTQYFGPGTRLTVL.

The chain joins TRBV11-2 to TRBJ1-4, with a possible D match to TRBD1 (6 bases). Germline assignment: CDR1 SGHAT and CDR2 FQNNGV. The CDR3 is made up of 16 amino acids. Trimming shortened V by 4 bases and J by 4 bases, and 16 bases separated the two germline ends. CDR3 in amino acids: CASSSAYAQGNEKLFF. The DNA for the CDR3 is TGTGCCAGCAGCTCGGCCTACGCACAGGGTAATGAAAAACTGTTTTTT. The full variable domain, completed using reference TRBV11-2 and TRBJ1-4, is EAGVAQSPRYKIIEKRQSVAFWCNPISGHATLYWYQQILGQGPKLLIQFQNNGVVDDSQLPKDRFSAERLKGVDSTLKIQPAKLEDSAVYLCASSSAYAQGNEKLFFGSGTQLSVL.